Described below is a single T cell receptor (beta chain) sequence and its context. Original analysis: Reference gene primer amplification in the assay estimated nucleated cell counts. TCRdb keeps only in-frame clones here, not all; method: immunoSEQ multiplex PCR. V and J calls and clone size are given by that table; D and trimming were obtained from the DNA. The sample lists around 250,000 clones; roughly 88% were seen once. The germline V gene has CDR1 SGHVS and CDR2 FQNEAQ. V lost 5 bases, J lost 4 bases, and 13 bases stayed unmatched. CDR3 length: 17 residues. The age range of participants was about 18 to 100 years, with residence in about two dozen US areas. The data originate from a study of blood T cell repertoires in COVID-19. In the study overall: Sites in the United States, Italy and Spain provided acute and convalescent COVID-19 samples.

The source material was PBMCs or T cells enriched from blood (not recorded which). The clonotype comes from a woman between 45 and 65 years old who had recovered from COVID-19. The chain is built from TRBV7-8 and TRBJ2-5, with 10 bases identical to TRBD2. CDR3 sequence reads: CASSTTYSGRGRETQYF. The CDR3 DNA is TGTGCCAGCAGCACCACCTACAGCGGGAGGGGAAGAGAGACCCAGTACTTC. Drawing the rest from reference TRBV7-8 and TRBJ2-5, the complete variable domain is GAGVSQSPRYKVAKRGQDVALRCDPISGHVSLFWYQQALGQGPEFLTYFQNEAQLDKSGLPSDRFFAERPEGSVSTLKIQRTQQEDSAVYLCASSTTYSGRGRETQYFGPGTRLLVL.